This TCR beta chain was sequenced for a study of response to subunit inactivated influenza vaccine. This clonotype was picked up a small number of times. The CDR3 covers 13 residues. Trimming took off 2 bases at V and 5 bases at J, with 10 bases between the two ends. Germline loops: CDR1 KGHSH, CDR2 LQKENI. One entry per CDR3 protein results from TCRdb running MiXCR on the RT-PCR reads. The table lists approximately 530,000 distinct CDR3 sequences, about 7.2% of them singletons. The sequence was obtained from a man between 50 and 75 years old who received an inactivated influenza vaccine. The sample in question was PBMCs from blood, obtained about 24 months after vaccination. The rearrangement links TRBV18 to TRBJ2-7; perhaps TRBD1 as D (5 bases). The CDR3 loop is CASSPSQGNEQYF. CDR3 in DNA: TGTGCCAGCTCACCAAGTCAGGGAAACGAGCAGTACTTC.